This entry lists 8 T cell receptor beta chains sequenced from one sample in a study of response to subunit inactivated influenza vaccine. TCRdb processed the RT-PCR reads anew with MiXCR; each CDR3 protein has one entry. Of 600,000 to 850,000 distinct CDR3 sequences listed, 13% to 15% are singletons. Specimen: PBMCs from blood, collected around two weeks before vaccination. Every receptor here comes from a man aged 45 to 65 who received an inactivated influenza vaccine.

J is TRBJ1-2 and V is TRBV20-1; the D gene is possibly TRBD1 (5 bases). The CDR3 is 12 amino acids. V was trimmed by 7 bases and J by 3 bases, leaving 12 bases between them. CDR1 is DFQATT and CDR2 is SNEGSKA in the germline V gene (reference sequence). In nucleotides, the CDR3 is TGCAGTGGGGGGGAAGGTGACTATGGCTACACCTTC. It codes for CSGGEGDYGYTF.

This clonotype occurred a few times. The chain joins TRBV18 to TRBJ2-1; D is tentatively TRBD1 or TRBD2 (5 bases each). This CDR3 is 20 amino acids long. From germline, CDR1 is KGHSH and CDR2 LQKENI. The V gene lost 1 base and the J gene lost 0 bases, with 22 bases spanning the gap. The CDR3 DNA sequence: TGTGCCAGCTCACCACTGGGTGAGGGGAAAGGGGCACGCTCCTACAATGAGCAGTTCTTC. Translating it yields CASSPLGEGKGARSYNEQFF.

The genes are TRBV12-3 or TRBV12-4 and TRBJ2-1, with 8 bases fitting TRBD1. The V gene end was trimmed by 3 bases and the J gene end by 9 bases; junction bases not matched to a gene: 7. The CDR3 is 14 residues long. CDR3 sequence: CASSLDDRGREQFF. The CDR3 DNA is TGTGCCAGCAGTTTGGATGACAGGGGACGTGAGCAGTTCTTC.

This clonotype showed up just a few times. The chain is built from TRBV4-1 and TRBJ2-7; TRBD2 aligns across 8 bases. With 3 bases clipped from V and 3 bases from J, the junction kept 7 bases outside the gene matches. Germline lookup yields CDR1 MGHRA and CDR2 YSYEKL. The CDR3 length is 15 residues. In DNA, the CDR3 is TGCGCCAGCAGCCATAGTAGCGGGGAAGACTACGAGCAGTACTTC. This codes for CASSHSSGEDYEQYF.

This clonotype was counted only a few times. CDR3 loop: CASSLVGYQGSGTGELFF. The CDR3 coding sequence is TGTGCCAGCAGCTTAGTTGGTTATCAGGGGAGCGGCACCGGGGAGCTGTTTTTT. V is TRBV11-2 and J is TRBJ2-2; possibly TRBD1 for D (6 bases). Trimming removed 1 base at V and 4 bases at J, with 19 bases between. This CDR3 is built from 18 residues. Germline V gives CDR1 SGHAT, CDR2 FQNNGV.

The chain uses TRBV7-9 and TRBJ2-7; no clear D. With 1 base removed from V and 6 bases from J, the gap between germline ends came to 19 bases. The CDR3 loop spans 16 amino acids. CDR1 and CDR2 from the germline V gene are SEHNR and FQNEAQ (reference sequence). CDR3 protein: CASSLGAGLGSGEQYF. The CDR3 DNA reads TGTGCCAGCAGCTTAGGGGCAGGTTTGGGATCCGGCGAGCAGTACTTC.

This clonotype was observed a few times. The gene calls are TRBV4-3 and TRBJ2-3; 8 bases are shared with TRBD2. Germline trimming cut 4 bases from V and 6 bases from J; bases unmatched to any gene: 12. This CDR3 is 16 amino acids long. Germline CDR1 reads LGHNA; CDR2 reads YSLEER. CDR3 residues: CASSPRPGLDVDTQYF. The CDR3 DNA reads TGCGCCAGCAGCCCGCGTCCGGGACTAGATGTGGATACGCAGTATTTT.

This chain uses TRBV5-1 with TRBJ2-1; D not certain. V lost 0 bases and J lost 8, with 15 bases in between. Per germline, CDR1 SGHRS and CDR2 YFSETQ. This CDR3 is 15 amino acids long. CDR3 region: CASSLDGVPPYEQFF. CDR3 DNA: TGCGCCAGCAGCTTGGATGGGGTTCCCCCCTATGAGCAGTTCTTC.